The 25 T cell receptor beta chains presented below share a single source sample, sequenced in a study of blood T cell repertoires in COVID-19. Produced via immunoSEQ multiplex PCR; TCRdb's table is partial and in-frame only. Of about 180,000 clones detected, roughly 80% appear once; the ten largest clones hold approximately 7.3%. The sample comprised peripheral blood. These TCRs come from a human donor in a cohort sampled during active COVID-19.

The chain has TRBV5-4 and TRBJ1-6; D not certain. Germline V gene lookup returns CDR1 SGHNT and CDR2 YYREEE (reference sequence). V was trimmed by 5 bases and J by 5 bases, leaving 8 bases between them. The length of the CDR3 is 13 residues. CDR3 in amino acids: CASRPTDNSPLHF. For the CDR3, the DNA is TGTGCCAGCAGACCTACAGATAATTCACCCCTCCACTTT.

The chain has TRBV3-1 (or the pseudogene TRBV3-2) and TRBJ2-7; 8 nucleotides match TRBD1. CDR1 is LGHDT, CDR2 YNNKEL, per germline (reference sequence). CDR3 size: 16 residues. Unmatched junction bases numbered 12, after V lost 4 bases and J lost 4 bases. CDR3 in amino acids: CASSPTRQGISYEQYF. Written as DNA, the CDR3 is TGTGCCAGCAGCCCTACCAGACAGGGGATCTCGTACGAGCAGTACTTC.

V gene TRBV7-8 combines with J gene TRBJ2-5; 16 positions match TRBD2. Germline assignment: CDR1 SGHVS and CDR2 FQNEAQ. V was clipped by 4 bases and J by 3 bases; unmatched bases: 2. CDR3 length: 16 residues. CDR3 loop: CASSSGLAGGKETQYF. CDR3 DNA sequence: TGTGCCAGCAGCTCGGGACTAGCGGGGGGGAAAGAGACCCAGTACTTC.

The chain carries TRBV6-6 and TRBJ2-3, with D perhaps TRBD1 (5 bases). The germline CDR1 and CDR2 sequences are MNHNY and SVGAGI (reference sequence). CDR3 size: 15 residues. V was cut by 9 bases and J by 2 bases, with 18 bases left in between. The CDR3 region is CASVQTDIHTDTQYF. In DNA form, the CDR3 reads TGTGCCAGTGTCCAGACAGACATACACACAGATACGCAGTATTTT.

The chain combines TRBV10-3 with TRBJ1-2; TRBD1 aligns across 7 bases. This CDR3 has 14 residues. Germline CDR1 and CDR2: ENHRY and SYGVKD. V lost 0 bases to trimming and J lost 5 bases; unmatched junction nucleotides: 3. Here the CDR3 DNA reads TGTGCCATCAGTGAGTCGACAGGGAAGTATGGCTACACCTTC. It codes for CAISESTGKYGYTF.

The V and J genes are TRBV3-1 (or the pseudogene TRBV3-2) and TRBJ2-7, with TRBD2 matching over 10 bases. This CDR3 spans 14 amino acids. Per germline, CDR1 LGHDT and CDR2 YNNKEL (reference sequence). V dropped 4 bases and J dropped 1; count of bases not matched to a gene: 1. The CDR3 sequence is CASSLAGGSYEQYF. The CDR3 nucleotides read TGTGCCAGCAGCCTAGCGGGGGGTTCCTACGAGCAGTACTTC.

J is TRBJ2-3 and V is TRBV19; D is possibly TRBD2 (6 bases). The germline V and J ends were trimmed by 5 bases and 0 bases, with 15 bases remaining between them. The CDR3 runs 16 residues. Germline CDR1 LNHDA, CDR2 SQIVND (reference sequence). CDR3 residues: CASSHSGGRSTDTQYF. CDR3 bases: TGTGCCAGTAGTCATTCCGGAGGGCGGAGCACAGATACGCAGTATTTT.

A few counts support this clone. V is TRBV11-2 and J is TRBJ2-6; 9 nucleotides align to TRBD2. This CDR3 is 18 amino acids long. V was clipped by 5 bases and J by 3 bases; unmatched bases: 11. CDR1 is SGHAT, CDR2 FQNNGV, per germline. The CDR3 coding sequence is TGTGCCAGCAGCCCCTCACTAGCGGGTGCTCTTGGGGCCAACGTCCTGACTTTC. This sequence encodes CASSPSLAGALGANVLTF.

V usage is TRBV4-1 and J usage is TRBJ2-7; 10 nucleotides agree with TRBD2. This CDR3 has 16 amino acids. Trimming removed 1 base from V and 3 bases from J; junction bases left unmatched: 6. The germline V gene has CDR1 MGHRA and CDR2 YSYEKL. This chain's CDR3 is CASSQVRASGGYEQYF. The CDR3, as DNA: TGCGCCAGCAGCCAAGTAAGGGCTAGCGGGGGCTACGAGCAGTACTTC.

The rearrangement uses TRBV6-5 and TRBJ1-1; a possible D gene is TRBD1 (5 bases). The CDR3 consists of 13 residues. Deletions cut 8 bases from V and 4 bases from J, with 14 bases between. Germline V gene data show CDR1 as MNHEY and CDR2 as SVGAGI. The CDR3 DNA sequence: TGTGCCAGCTCTGACCGGGGGATCACTGAAGCTTTCTTT. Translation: CASSDRGITEAFF.

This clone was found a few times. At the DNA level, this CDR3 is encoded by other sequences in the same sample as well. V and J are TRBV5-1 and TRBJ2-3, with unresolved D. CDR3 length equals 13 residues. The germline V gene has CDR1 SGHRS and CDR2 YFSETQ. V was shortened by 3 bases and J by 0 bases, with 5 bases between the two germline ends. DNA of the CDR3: TGCGCCAGCAGCTCCACTAGCACAGATACGCAGTATTTT. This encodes CASSSTSTDTQYF.

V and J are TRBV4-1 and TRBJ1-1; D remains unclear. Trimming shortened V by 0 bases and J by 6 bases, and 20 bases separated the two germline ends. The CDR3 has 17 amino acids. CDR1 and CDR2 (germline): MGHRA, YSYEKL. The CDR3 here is CASSQEPGEVGESEAFF. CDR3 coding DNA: TGCGCCAGCAGCCAAGAACCCGGGGAAGTTGGCGAATCTGAAGCTTTCTTT.

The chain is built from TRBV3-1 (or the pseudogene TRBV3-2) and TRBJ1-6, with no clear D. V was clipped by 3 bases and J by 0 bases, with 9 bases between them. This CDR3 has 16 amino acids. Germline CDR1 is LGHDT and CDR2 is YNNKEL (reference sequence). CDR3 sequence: CASSHTGVSYNSPLHF. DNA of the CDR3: TGTGCCAGCAGCCACACCGGGGTCTCCTATAATTCACCCCTCCACTTT.

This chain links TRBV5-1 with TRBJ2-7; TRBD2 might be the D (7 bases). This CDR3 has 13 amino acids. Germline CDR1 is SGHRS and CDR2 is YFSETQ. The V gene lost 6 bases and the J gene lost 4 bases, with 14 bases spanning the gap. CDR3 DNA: TGCGCCAGCAATCGCGGGGGCGGGTACGAGCAGTACTTC. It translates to CASNRGGGYEQYF.

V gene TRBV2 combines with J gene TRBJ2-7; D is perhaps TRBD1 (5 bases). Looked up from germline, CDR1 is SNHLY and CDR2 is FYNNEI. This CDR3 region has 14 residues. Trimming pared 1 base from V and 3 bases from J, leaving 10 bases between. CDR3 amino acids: CASSEERGLYEQYF. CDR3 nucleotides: TGTGCCAGCAGTGAAGAAAGGGGTCTCTACGAGCAGTACTTC.

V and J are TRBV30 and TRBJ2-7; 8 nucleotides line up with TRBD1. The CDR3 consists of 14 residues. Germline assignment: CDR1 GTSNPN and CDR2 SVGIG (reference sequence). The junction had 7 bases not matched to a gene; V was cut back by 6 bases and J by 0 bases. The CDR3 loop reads CACGLDRDSYEQYF. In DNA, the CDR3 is TGTGCCTGCGGCCTGGACAGGGACTCCTACGAGCAGTACTTC.

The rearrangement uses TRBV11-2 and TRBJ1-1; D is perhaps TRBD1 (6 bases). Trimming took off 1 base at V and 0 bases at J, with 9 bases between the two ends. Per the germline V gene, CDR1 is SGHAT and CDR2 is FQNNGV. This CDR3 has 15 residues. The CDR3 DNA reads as TGTGCCAGCAGCTTAGCCCCAGGGGTGAACACTGAAGCTTTCTTT. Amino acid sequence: CASSLAPGVNTEAFF.

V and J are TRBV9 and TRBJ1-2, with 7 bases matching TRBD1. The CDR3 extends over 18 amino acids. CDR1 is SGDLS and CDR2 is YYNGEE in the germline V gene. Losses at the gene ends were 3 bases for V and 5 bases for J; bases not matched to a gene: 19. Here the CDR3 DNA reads TGTGCCAGCAGCGGTCGACAGGGTCTTATCGGCGATTCATATGGCTACACCTTC. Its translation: CASSGRQGLIGDSYGYTF.

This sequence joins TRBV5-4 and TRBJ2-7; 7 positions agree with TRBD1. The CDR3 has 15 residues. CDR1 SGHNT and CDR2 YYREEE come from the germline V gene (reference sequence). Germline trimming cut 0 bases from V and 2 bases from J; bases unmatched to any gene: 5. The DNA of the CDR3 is TGTGCCAGCAGCTTGGGAGACAGGGATCCCTACGAGCAGTACTTC. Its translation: CASSLGDRDPYEQYF.

The CDR3 nucleotides read TGTGCCAGCAGGGTTTATTCCACCGGGACAGGGATGTACGAGCAGTACTTC. This encodes CASRVYSTGTGMYEQYF. The V call is TRBV27, the J call TRBJ2-7; 9 bases fit TRBD1. This CDR3 spans 17 amino acids. Trimming cost V 6 bases and J 4 bases; bases outside gene matches: 16. Per germline, CDR1 MNHEY and CDR2 SMNVEV (reference sequence).

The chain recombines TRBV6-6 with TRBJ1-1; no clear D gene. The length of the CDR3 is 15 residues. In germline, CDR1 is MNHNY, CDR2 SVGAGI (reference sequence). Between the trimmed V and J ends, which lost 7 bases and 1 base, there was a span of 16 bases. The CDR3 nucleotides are TGTGCCAGCAACGGCAGAGACCGGGGGAACACTGAAGCTTTCTTT. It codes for CASNGRDRGNTEAFF.

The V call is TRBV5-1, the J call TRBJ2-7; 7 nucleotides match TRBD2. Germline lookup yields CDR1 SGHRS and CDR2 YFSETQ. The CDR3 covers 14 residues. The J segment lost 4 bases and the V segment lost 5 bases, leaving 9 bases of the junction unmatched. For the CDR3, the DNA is TGCGCCAGCAGAATCGGGACTACCTCTTACGAGCAGTACTTC. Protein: CASRIGTTSYEQYF.

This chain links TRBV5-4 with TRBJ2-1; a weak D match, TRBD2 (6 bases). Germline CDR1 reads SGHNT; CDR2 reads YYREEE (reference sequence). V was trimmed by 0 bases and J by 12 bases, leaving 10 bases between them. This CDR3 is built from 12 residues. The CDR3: CASSLASGLQFF. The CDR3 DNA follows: TGTGCCAGCAGCTTGGCCTCGGGACTGCAGTTCTTC.

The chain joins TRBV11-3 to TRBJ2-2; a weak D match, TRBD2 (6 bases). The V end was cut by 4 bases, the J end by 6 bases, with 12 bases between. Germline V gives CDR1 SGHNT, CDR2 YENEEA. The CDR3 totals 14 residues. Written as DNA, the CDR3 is TGTGCCAGCAGCTCCGGGGGAAAGGCCGGGGAGCTGTTTTTT. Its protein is CASSSGGKAGELFF.

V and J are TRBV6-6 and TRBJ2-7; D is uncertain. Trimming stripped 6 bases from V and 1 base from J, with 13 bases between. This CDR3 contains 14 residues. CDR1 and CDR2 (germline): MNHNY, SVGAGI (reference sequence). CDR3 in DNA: TGTGCCAGCAGCGCCGGAGACGGGTCCTACGAGCAGTACTTC. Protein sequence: CASSAGDGSYEQYF.